This T cell receptor beta chain is from a study of post-analysis software for immune sequencing data. General study findings and limits: Higher frequency in patients than in controls was seen for roughly five TRBV segments, with TRBV5-6, TRBV5-1 and TRBV20-1 among them.

With regard to this clonotype: Its matching antigen is unknown.

The TCR beta cDNA libraries carried unique molecular identifiers. Each CDR3 protein gets one entry after TCRdb re-called the PCR reads with MiXCR. The sample records roughly 580,000 distinct CDR3 sequences, 40% to 50% being singletons. The CDR3 extends over 15 amino acids. V was shortened by 5 bases and J by 4 bases, with 17 bases between the two germline ends. The TCR originated in a girl aged 5-17 years with multiple sclerosis. The sequenced sample was blood. The V gene is TRBV12-3 or TRBV12-4, the J gene TRBJ2-5, with a possible D match to TRBD2 (6 bases). The CDR3 bases are TGTGCCAGCAGTGCTTACCGGGACTTTCCAGAGACCCAGTACTTC. Translation gives CASSAYRDFPETQYF.